The subject of this entry is one TCR beta chain. The data belong to a study of blood T cell repertoires in COVID-19. Looking at the study overall: Whether acute or convalescent, the COVID-19 samples came from the United States, Italy and Spain. Sources were T cells, B-cell-depleted T cells, or PBMCs; the material itself was cDNA or gDNA.

The CDR3 runs 12 residues. CDR1 is KGHSH, CDR2 LQKENI, per germline. V gave up 3 bases and J gave up 3 bases, with 5 bases separating them. Authors' processing steps: Amplification from reference gene primers served as the basis for estimated nucleated cell counts. Sequencing used immunoSEQ multiplex PCR; TCRdb keeps in-frame clones, though not all of them. The D gene and trimming were derived from the DNA, and the V and J assignments and clone size from that table. This sample has around 60,000 clones; 73% occur once, and the top ten carry less than 20%. Sequencing was performed on peripheral blood. This sequence originates from a woman aged 45 to 65 with active or convalescent COVID-19. The chain recombines TRBV18 with TRBJ2-5; unclear D gene. CDR3 in amino acids: CASSPSEETQYF. The CDR3, as DNA: TGTGCCAGCTCACCGTCGGAAGAGACCCAGTACTTC.